Listed below are T cell receptor beta chains from one sample, sequenced in a study of blood T cell repertoires in COVID-19. Produced via immunoSEQ multiplex PCR; TCRdb's table is partial and in-frame only. In the table there are about 370,000 clones, 89% of which are singletons. Sequencing used peripheral blood. These receptors all stem from a woman aged 25 to 39 with COVID-19, enrolled during active disease. CDR3s include the opening cysteine and the closing phenylalanine or tryptophan. D genes are given only for firm matches. The size of a clone is reported for some rows only, either as once, few or many, or as a class for expanded clones.

TRBJ2-5	-	TRBV11-2	-	CASSLDQRNQETQYF	TGTGCCAGCAGCTTAGATCAGCGAAACCAGGAGACCCAGTACTTC
TRBJ1-2	-	TRBV7-2	TRBD1	CASSLYPTSAGGYGYTF	TGTGCCAGCAGCTTATACCCCACTTCCGCAGGGGGCTATGGCTACACCTTC
TRBJ2-7	-	TRBV18	TRBD2	CASSPLTSDSYEQYF	TGTGCCAGCTCACCCTTGACTAGCGACTCCTACGAGCAGTACTTC
TRBJ1-1	-	TRBV7-2	-	CASSTSSGAPLAFF	TGTGCCAGCAGCACCAGCTCCGGAGCCCCTTTGGCTTTCTTT
TRBJ2-3	-	TRBV7-2	TRBD2	CASSLALAGGSSTDTQYF	TGTGCCAGCAGCTTAGCATTAGCGGGGGGGTCTAGCACAGATACGCAGTATTTT
TRBJ2-5	once	TRBV3-1/TRBV3-2	TRBD2	CASSPPSGIQETQYF	TGTGCCAGCAGCCCCCCAAGCGGGATCCAAGAGACCCAGTACTTC
TRBJ1-2	-	TRBV19	TRBD1	CASSITGGAGYGYTF	TGTGCCAGTAGTATAACAGGGGGCGCTGGCTATGGCTACACCTTC
TRBJ2-3	-	TRBV5-1	TRBD2	CASSLDLAGASTDTQYF	TGCGCCAGCAGCTTAGATCTAGCGGGAGCTAGCACAGATACGCAGTATTTT
TRBJ1-4	-	TRBV24-1	TRBD1	CATSDTDAGTDYEKLFF	TGTGCCACCAGTGATACCGATGCCGGGACAGACTATGAAAAACTGTTTTTT
TRBJ2-5	-	TRBV5-1	TRBD2	CASSLTSEKMVETQYF	TGCGCCAGCAGCTTGACTAGCGAAAAAATGGTGGAGACCCAGTACTTC
TRBJ2-7	-	TRBV7-2	TRBD2	CASSWTSGAYEQYF	TGTGCCAGCAGCTGGACTAGCGGGGCCTACGAGCAGTACTTC
TRBJ1-1	-	TRBV19	TRBD1	CASRNRGQGEAFF	TGTGCCAGTAGAAACAGGGGCCAGGGTGAAGCTTTCTTT
TRBJ2-1	-	TRBV14	TRBD1	CASSHGQGSYEQFF	TGTGCCAGCAGCCACGGACAGGGGTCGTATGAGCAGTTCTTC
TRBJ2-1	-	TRBV10-3	TRBD2	CAIRGTSGGTPANEQFF	TGTGCCATCAGGGGGACTAGCGGGGGGACCCCAGCCAATGAGCAGTTCTTC
TRBJ1-6	-	TRBV10-3	TRBD1	CAITPTGEGSPLHF	TGTGCCATCACCCCGACAGGGGAAGGGTCACCCCTCCACTTT
TRBJ2-1	-	TRBV15	TRBD2	CATSSTSSGLNEQFF	TGTGCCACCAGCAGTACCTCTAGCGGGTTGAATGAGCAGTTCTTC
TRBJ1-1	once	TRBV5-1	-	CASSPRGNANTEAFF	TGCGCCAGCAGCCCCCGCGGGAATGCGAACACTGAAGCTTTCTTT
TRBJ2-6	-	TRBV9	-	CASSVEISGANVLTF	TGTGCCAGCAGCGTTGAGATCTCTGGGGCCAACGTCCTGACTTTC
TRBJ1-2	-	TRBV28	TRBD1	CASSLADRVYYGYTF	TGTGCCAGCAGTTTAGCAGACAGGGTTTATTATGGCTACACCTTC
TRBJ1-2	-	TRBV18	-	CASSPRQVGNYGYTF	TGTGCCAGCTCGCCCAGACAGGTTGGAAACTATGGCTACACCTTC
TRBJ2-7	few	TRBV7-2	TRBD2	CASSPEAGASLEQYF	TGTGCCAGCAGCCCCGAAGCGGGGGCGAGCCTCGAGCAGTACTTC
TRBJ2-1	-	TRBV5-4	TRBD1	CASSDRGNEQFF	TGTGCCAGCAGCGACAGGGGGAATGAGCAGTTCTTC
TRBJ2-3	-	TRBV2	TRBD2	CASSGLAGNTDTQYF	TGTGCCAGCAGTGGGCTAGCGGGAAACACAGATACGCAGTATTTT
TRBJ1-1	-	TRBV27	-	CASSLWEQTEAFF	TGTGCCAGCAGTTTATGGGAGCAGACTGAAGCTTTCTTT
TRBJ2-1	-	TRBV7-8	TRBD2	CASSLGRLAGARGNEQFF	TGTGCCAGCAGCTTAGGAAGACTAGCGGGGGCCCGGGGGAATGAGCAGTTCTTC
TRBJ2-7	-	TRBV14	-	CASSQGDEQYF	TGTGCCAGCAGCCAAGGCGACGAGCAGTACTTC
TRBJ2-2	-	TRBV30	TRBD1	CAWSPHPTGAGELFF	TGTGCCTGGAGTCCACACCCCACAGGGGCCGGGGAGCTGTTTTTT
TRBJ1-1	once	TRBV28	-	CASGPGRGTAEAFF	TGTGCCAGCGGACCAGGGCGGGGGACCGCTGAAGCTTTCTTT